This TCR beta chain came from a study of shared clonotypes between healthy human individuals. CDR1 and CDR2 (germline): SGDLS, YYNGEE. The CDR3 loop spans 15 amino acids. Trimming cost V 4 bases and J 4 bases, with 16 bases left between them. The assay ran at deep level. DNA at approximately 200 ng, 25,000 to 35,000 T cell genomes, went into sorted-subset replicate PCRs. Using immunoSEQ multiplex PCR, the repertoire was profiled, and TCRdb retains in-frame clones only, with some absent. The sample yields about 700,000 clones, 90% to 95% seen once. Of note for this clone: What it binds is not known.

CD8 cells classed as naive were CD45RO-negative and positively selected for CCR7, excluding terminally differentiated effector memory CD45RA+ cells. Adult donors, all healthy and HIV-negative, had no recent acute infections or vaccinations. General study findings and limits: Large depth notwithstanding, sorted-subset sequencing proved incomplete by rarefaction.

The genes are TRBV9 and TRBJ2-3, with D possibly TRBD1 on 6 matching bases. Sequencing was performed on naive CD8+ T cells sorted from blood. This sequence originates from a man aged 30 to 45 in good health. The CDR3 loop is CASSPTRGRADTQYF. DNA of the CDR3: TGTGCCAGCAGCCCCACTAGGGGGAGAGCAGATACGCAGTATTTT. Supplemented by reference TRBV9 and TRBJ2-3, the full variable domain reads DSGVTQTPKHLITATGQRVTLRCSPRSGDLSVYWYQQSLDQGLQFLIQYYNGEERAKGNILERFSAQQFPDLHSELNLSSLELGDSALYFCASSPTRGRADTQYFGPGTRLTVL.